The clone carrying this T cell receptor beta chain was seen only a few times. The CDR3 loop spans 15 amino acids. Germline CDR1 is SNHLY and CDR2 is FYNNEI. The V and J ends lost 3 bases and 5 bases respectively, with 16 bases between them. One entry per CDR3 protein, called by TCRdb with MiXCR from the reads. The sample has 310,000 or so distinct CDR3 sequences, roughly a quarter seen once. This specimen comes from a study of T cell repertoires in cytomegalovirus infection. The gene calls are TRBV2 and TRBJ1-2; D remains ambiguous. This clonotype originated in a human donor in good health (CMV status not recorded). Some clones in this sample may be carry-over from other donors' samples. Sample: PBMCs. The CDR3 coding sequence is TGTGCCAGCAGTGATAAGCGGGAAAGGTCTTATGGCTACACCTTC. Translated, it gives CASSDKRERSYGYTF. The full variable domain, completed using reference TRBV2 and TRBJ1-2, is EPEVTQTPSHQVTQMGQEVILRCVPISNHLYFYWYRQILGQKVEFLVSFYNNEISEKSEIFDDQFSVERPDGSNFTLKIRSTKLEDSAMYFCASSDKRERSYGYTFGSGTRLTVV.